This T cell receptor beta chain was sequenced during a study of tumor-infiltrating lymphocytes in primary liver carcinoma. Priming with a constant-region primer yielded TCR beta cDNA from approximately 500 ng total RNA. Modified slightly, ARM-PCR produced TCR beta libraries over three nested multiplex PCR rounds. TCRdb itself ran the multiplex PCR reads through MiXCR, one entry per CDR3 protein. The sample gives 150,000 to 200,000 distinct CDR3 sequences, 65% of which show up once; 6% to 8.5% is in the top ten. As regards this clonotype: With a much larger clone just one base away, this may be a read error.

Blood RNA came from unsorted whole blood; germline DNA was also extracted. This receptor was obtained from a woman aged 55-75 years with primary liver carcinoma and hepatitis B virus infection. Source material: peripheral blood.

Written as DNA, the CDR3 is TGTGCCAGCAGTGACCCGTCGAGACTAGAGGGAACCTACGAGCAGTACTTC. This encodes CASSDPSRLEGTYEQYF. The V gene is TRBV6-1, the J gene TRBJ2-7; maybe TRBD2 (6 bases). V lost 3 bases and J lost 2, with 20 bases in between. CDR1 MNHNS and CDR2 SASEGT come from the germline V gene. The length of the CDR3 is 17 residues.